What follows is one T cell receptor beta chain and its context. Its target is not known. The data are from a study of T cell repertoires in cytomegalovirus infection. Study-wide results and limits: Dominating the ex vivo response were TCR beta clonotypes that were CMV-specific and HLA-C-restricted. Adding up the frequency of public TCR beta families identified people who carried CMV plus the relevant HLA.

MiXCR was run by TCRdb on the reads, yielding one entry per CDR3 protein. The sample has about 490,000 distinct CDR3 sequences, 16% seen once. The origin of this receptor is a human donor in good health (CMV status not recorded). Some clones in this sample may be carry-over from other donors' samples. Sequenced input: CD8+ T cells from PBMCs.

CDR3 bases: TGTGCCAGCAGCCAAGACGAGGGCTCCTACGAGCAGTACTTC. It encodes CASSQDEGSYEQYF. The chain uses TRBV7-9 and TRBJ2-7, with a tentative D call TRBD2 (5 bases). V was pared by 5 bases and J by 0 bases, with 11 bases between. This CDR3 spans 14 amino acids. Looked up from germline, CDR1 is SEHNR and CDR2 is FQNEAQ (reference sequence).